Listed here are 9 T cell receptor beta chains from one sample, sequenced in a study of circulating CD8 cells and anti-PD-1 response in melanoma. Sorting of live CD3+CD8+TCRalphabeta+ cells by PD-1 and/or TIGIT gave four subsets. TCR libraries were prepared from 15 ng of total RNA with the QIAseq Immune Repertoire TCR panel. TCRdb itself ran the reads through MiXCR, one entry per CDR3 protein. The sample includes roughly 450 distinct CDR3 sequences, approximately 9.1% seen only once; the top ten take roughly 50%. The sequencing here drew on CD8+ T cells from PBMCs, taken at baseline or after one month of anti-PD-1 therapy (not recorded which). Receptors were obtained from a human donor with melanoma.

The chain carries TRBV20-1 and TRBJ2-1; 9 nucleotides line up with TRBD2. The CDR3 covers 15 residues. V lost 5 bases and J lost 0; bases outside the gene matches: 5. CDR1 is DFQATT and CDR2 is SNEGSKA in the germline V gene (reference sequence). Written as DNA, the CDR3 is TGCAGTGCTCCCAGACTAGCGGTCTCCTACAATGAGCAGTTCTTC. Protein sequence: CSAPRLAVSYNEQFF.

In its sample, this clonotype is large. V is TRBV6-5 and J is TRBJ2-7; D is perhaps TRBD2 (5 bases). The length of the CDR3 is 13 residues. CDR1 and CDR2 from the germline V gene are MNHEY and SVGAGI. V lost 2 bases and J 5 bases, leaving 10 bases between the germline ends. DNA for the CDR3: TGTGCCAGCAGTTACGCTCCCGGGAACGAGCAGTACTTC. Translated: CASSYAPGNEQYF.

Judged by abundance, this clonotype is large (0.1 to 1%). The chain joins TRBV27 to TRBJ1-2, with unresolved D. V was clipped by 2 bases and J by 0 bases, with 4 bases between them. CDR1 is MNHEY, CDR2 SMNVEV, per germline (reference sequence). The CDR3 has 13 amino acids. The CDR3 sequence is CASSLQANYGYTF. The CDR3 DNA is TGTGCCAGCAGTTTACAGGCTAACTATGGCTACACCTTC.

By sample share, this clonotype is large. J is TRBJ2-1 and V is TRBV2, with D unresolved. CDR1 is SNHLY, CDR2 FYNNEI, per germline. This CDR3 is built from 17 residues. The V and J ends lost 3 bases and 0 bases respectively, with 15 bases between them. The CDR3 bases are TGTGCCAGCAGTGAGACCCCGTTAGCCGGCTCCTACAATGAGCAGTTCTTC. Translation: CASSETPLAGSYNEQFF.

As for this clonotype: The germline gene is not matched at one end of the junction; a read error may be the cause. The J gene is TRBJ2-1, the V gene TRBV6-4; 8 bases are a match to TRBD2. The CDR3 runs to 16 residues. CDR1 and CDR2 from the germline V gene are MRHNA and SNTAGT. The chain's CDR3 is CASTGGPFSSCNEQFF. Here the CDR3 DNA reads TGTGCCAGCACGGGGGGGCCGTTTAGCTCCTGCAATGAGCAGTTCTTC.

By proportion, this clonotype is large. CDR3: CASSPPAQETQYF. The CDR3 coding sequence is TGTGCCAGCAGCCCACCGGCTCAAGAGACCCAGTACTTC. The V call is TRBV28, the J call TRBJ2-5; D uncertain. The CDR3 spans 13 residues. Looked up from germline, CDR1 is MDHEN and CDR2 is SYDVKM. V was trimmed by 6 bases and J by 2 bases, leaving 10 bases between them.

The table lists this clonotype with a few counts. This chain's CDR3 is CASSLWDRGNEQFF. In nucleotides, the CDR3 is TGTGCCAGCAGTTTATGGGACAGGGGGAATGAGCAGTTCTTC. The V gene is TRBV28, the J gene TRBJ2-1; TRBD1 matches at 10 bases. Germline lookup yields CDR1 MDHEN and CDR2 SYDVKM. V lost 0 bases to trimming and J lost 7 bases; unmatched junction nucleotides: 0. The CDR3 covers 14 residues.

Relative to its sample, this clonotype is medium-sized. J is TRBJ1-5 and V is TRBV28; a possible D gene is TRBD1 (6 bases). The CDR3 extends over 18 amino acids. Germline V gene sequence: CDR1 MDHEN, CDR2 SYDVKM. Trimming removed 3 bases from V and 0 bases from J, with 18 bases in between. The CDR3 loop reads CASSFSSDSGDSNQPQHF. DNA of the CDR3: TGTGCCAGCAGTTTCTCGTCGGACTCAGGGGATAGCAATCAGCCCCAGCATTTT. The variable domain in full, completed from reference TRBV28 and TRBJ1-5, reads DVKVTQSSRYLVKRTGEKVFLECVQDMDHENMFWYRQDPGLGLRLIYFSYDVKMKEKGDIPEGYSVSREKKERFSLILESASTNQTSMYLCASSFSSDSGDSNQPQHFGDGTRLSIL.

This clonotype is large by share. The chain joins TRBV5-4 to TRBJ2-1, with D perhaps being TRBD1 or TRBD2 (5 bases each). Between the trimmed V and J ends, which lost 0 bases and 6 bases, there was a span of 10 bases. Germline V gene lookup returns CDR1 SGHNT and CDR2 YYREEE (reference sequence). The CDR3 covers 14 residues. This CDR3 reads CASSLARGGNEQFF. The DNA for the CDR3 is TGTGCCAGCAGCTTGGCCCGGGGCGGCAATGAGCAGTTCTTC.